The next 6 T cell receptor beta chains were all read from a single sample in a study of response to subunit inactivated influenza vaccine. TCRdb redid the calling of the RT-PCR reads with MiXCR, one entry per CDR3 protein. The sample consists of around 580,000 distinct CDR3 sequences, 14% of them appearing once. The specimen was PBMCs from blood, collected roughly 12 days after vaccination. The origin of the receptors is a man aged 50 to 60 who received an inactivated influenza vaccine.

The chain combines TRBV14 with TRBJ1-1; no definite D call. Germline V gives CDR1 SGHDN, CDR2 FVKESK. The CDR3 covers 12 residues. Trimming shortened V by 1 base and J by 3 bases, and 3 bases separated the two germline ends. CDR3 nucleotide sequence: TGTGCCAGCAGCCAAGTTTACACTGAAGCTTTCTTT. It codes for CASSQVYTEAFF.

This clonotype was detected only a few times. This chain links TRBV5-1 with TRBJ2-3, with 11 positions matching TRBD2. Germline-derived CDR1 and CDR2 are SGHRS and YFSETQ. V was pared by 0 bases and J by 5 bases, with 8 bases of the junction left unmatched. The CDR3 length is 17 residues. CDR3 sequence: CASSLARLAGTQDTQYF. The CDR3 DNA follows: TGCGCCAGCAGCTTGGCAAGACTAGCGGGGACACAAGATACGCAGTATTTT.

The chain recombines TRBV5-6 with TRBJ2-3; maybe TRBD1 (5 bases). Looked up from germline, CDR1 is SGHDT and CDR2 is YYEEEE. This CDR3 is 14 amino acids long. The germline V and J ends were trimmed by 5 bases and 3 bases, with 13 bases remaining between them. This chain's CDR3 is CASRLRGRTDTQYF. CDR3 bases: TGTGCCAGCAGGTTAAGGGGCAGGACAGATACGCAGTATTTT.

This chain uses TRBV6-1 with TRBJ2-5; a weak D match, TRBD2 (6 bases). Trimming pared 8 bases from V and 0 bases from J, leaving 10 bases between. Germline-derived CDR1 and CDR2 are MNHNS and SASEGT. The CDR3 is made up of 13 amino acids. CDR3 protein: CASVRDYQETQYF. The CDR3 coding sequence is TGTGCCAGCGTAAGGGACTACCAAGAGACCCAGTACTTC.

The chain recombines TRBV11-1 with TRBJ2-7; 12 bases fit TRBD1. This CDR3 contains 19 residues. The germline CDR1 and CDR2 sequences are SGHAT and FQDESV (reference sequence). J gave up 0 bases and V 0 bases, and 9 bases lay outside the gene matches. The CDR3 DNA reads TGTGCCAGCAGCTTAGCGCCCGGGACAGGGGGCGTGAGCTCCTACGAGCAGTACTTC. Its protein is CASSLAPGTGGVSSYEQYF.

A few counts support this clonotype. For the CDR3, the DNA is TGTGCCAGCAGCGCGAGCAGGGTTCGGACCGGGGAGCTGTTTTTT. It codes for CASSASRVRTGELFF. The V call is TRBV9, the J call TRBJ2-2; tentatively, D is TRBD1 (5 bases). With 3 bases removed from V and 5 bases from J, the gap between germline ends came to 14 bases. The CDR3 is made up of 15 amino acids. From germline, CDR1 is SGDLS and CDR2 YYNGEE.